A single sample is the source of the 26 T cell receptor beta chains below, sequenced in a study. TCRdb fed the 5' RACE reads into MiXCR, producing one record per CDR3 protein. This sample has roughly 42,000 distinct CDR3 sequences, with about 32% found just once. The sequenced material came from tumor-infiltrating memory CD4+ T cells sorted from the breast tumor. Noted subset: memory CD4+ T cells, CD4+CD45RO+CD25-. The source is a female donor with breast cancer.

About this clonotype itself: One end of the junction varies from germline; a read error may be responsible. This chain joins TRBV27 and TRBJ2-7; either TRBD1 or TRBD2 may fit D (5 bases each). This CDR3 contains 11 residues. The germline V gene has CDR1 MNHEY and CDR2 SMNVEV (reference sequence). The CDR3 region has the DNA TGTGCCAGCACGTCAGGGAGAGAGCTGTACTTC. It encodes CASTSGRELYF.

This clonotype showed up just a few times. This chain links TRBV28 with TRBJ1-5, with unresolved D. V lost 3 bases and J lost 2, with 14 bases in between. This CDR3 region has 16 residues. Germline-derived CDR1 and CDR2 are MDHEN and SYDVKM. The DNA of the CDR3 is TGTGCCAGCAGTTTGCCCCCCGCGGACCGCAATCAGCCCCAGCATTTT. Encoded protein: CASSLPPADRNQPQHF.

This clonotype was observed a few times. V is TRBV10-3 and J is TRBJ2-1; D ambiguous. Deletions cut 6 bases from V and 1 base from J, with 10 bases between. Germline-derived CDR1 and CDR2 are ENHRY and SYGVKD. This CDR3 has 14 amino acids. The CDR3 coding sequence is TGTGCCATCAGAGTTCAAGGTTCCTACAATGAGCAGTTCTTC. Its translation is CAIRVQGSYNEQFF.

This clonotype was detected a few times. V is TRBV20-1 and J is TRBJ1-6; no definite D call. CDR1 is DFQATT and CDR2 is SNEGSKA in the germline V gene (reference sequence). The CDR3 runs to 16 residues. Trimming stripped 1 base from V and 8 bases from J, with 18 bases between. The CDR3 coding sequence is TGCAGTGCTAGAGGGTTAGAAGAGGCCCTCTATTCACCCCTCCACTTT. Translation: CSARGLEEALYSPLHF.

The V and J genes are TRBV20-1 and TRBJ2-7, with D possibly TRBD1 on 6 matching bases. Per germline, CDR1 DFQATT and CDR2 SNEGSKA (reference sequence). CDR3 length: 13 amino acids. The V end was cut by 0 bases, the J end by 4 bases, with 10 bases between. The CDR3: CSARDRTDYEQYF. The CDR3, as DNA: TGCAGTGCTAGAGATAGGACAGATTACGAGCAGTACTTC.

As regards this clonotype: The CDR3 does not close with the conserved phenylalanine or tryptophan, likely indicating a read error. This chain links TRBV5-1 with TRBJ1-2; D unresolved. Germline V gene data show CDR1 as SGHRS and CDR2 as YFSETQ. V lost 6 bases to trimming and J lost 3 bases, with 3 bases between them. The CDR3 consists of 10 residues. The CDR3 sequence is CASNYYGYTS. CDR3 DNA: TGCGCCAGCAACTACTATGGCTACACCTCC.

This clonotype was detected only a few times. The gene calls are TRBV5-1 and TRBJ2-3; 8 nucleotides agree with TRBD1. The CDR3 consists of 15 residues. The junction had 7 bases not matched to a gene; V was cut back by 5 bases and J by 2 bases. CDR1 and CDR2 from the germline V gene are SGHRS and YFSETQ. The chain's CDR3 is CASSSMTGDTDTQYF. CDR3 sequence (DNA): TGCGCCAGCAGTTCCATGACAGGGGACACAGATACGCAGTATTTT.

CDR3: CASSLWAGRPSSYNEQFF. CDR3 sequence (DNA): TGTGCCAGCAGCTTATGGGCTGGGCGACCGAGCTCCTACAATGAGCAGTTCTTC. The chain combines TRBV7-3 with TRBJ2-1; no definite D call. The CDR3 is 18 amino acids. Per the germline V gene, CDR1 is SGHTA and CDR2 is FQGTGA. The germline V and J ends were trimmed by 2 bases and 0 bases, with 17 bases remaining between them.

Concerning this clonotype: Germline is not matched at one junction end, which may reflect a read error. The chain uses TRBV12-3 or TRBV12-4 and TRBJ2-3; TRBD2 aligns across 12 bases. CDR3 size: 15 residues. The CDR3 spells CASTLLAGGTDTRYF. CDR3 DNA sequence: TGTGCCAGCACCTTACTAGCGGGGGGAACAGATACGCGGTATTTT.

The V gene is TRBV20-1, the J gene TRBJ1-1; 10 nucleotides align to TRBD1. The germline V gene has CDR1 DFQATT and CDR2 SNEGSKA (reference sequence). The CDR3 consists of 15 residues. V was pared by 5 bases and J by 2 bases, with 8 bases of the junction left unmatched. CDR3 protein: CSAPGRTGGNTEAFF. In nucleotides, the CDR3 is TGCAGTGCTCCGGGGAGGACAGGGGGTAACACTGAAGCTTTCTTT.

The chain links TRBV28 to TRBJ2-7; D is uncertain. The CDR3 consists of 16 residues. V lost 4 bases and J lost 2, with 18 bases in between. Per germline, CDR1 MDHEN and CDR2 SYDVKM. CDR3: CASSSSNLMLPYEQYF. The CDR3 region has the DNA TGTGCCAGCAGTTCATCCAATCTAATGCTACCCTACGAGCAGTACTTC.

This chain joins TRBV27 and TRBJ1-1; D gene unclear. This CDR3 region has 14 residues. Germline CDR1 and CDR2: MNHEY and SMNVEV (reference sequence). Trimming stripped 4 bases from V and 7 bases from J, with 16 bases between. The CDR3 nucleotides read TGTGCCAGCAGTTCGGGAACTTATTTAATTGAAGCTTTCTTT. Translating gives CASSSGTYLIEAFF.

This clonotype was observed a handful of times. This CDR3 is CAISELSNEQFF. For the CDR3, the DNA is TGTGCCATCAGTGAGTTGAGTAATGAGCAGTTCTTC. The gene calls are TRBV10-3 and TRBJ2-1; D uncertain. Germline assignment: CDR1 ENHRY and CDR2 SYGVKD. V dropped 1 base and J dropped 7 bases, with 5 bases sitting between them. The CDR3 totals 12 residues.

V usage is TRBV24-1 and J usage is TRBJ1-4; 8 bases agree with TRBD1. The CDR3 is 13 residues long. Germline V gene data show CDR1 as KGHDR and CDR2 as SFDVKD. V lost 5 bases and J lost 7; bases outside the gene matches: 2. The CDR3 is CATSGTGSEKLFF. CDR3 in DNA: TGTGCCACCAGTGGGACAGGGTCTGAAAAACTGTTTTTT.

This clonotype was detected a few times. The rearrangement joins TRBV10-3 to TRBJ2-7, with 10 bases lining up with TRBD1. After removal of 0 bases from V and 10 bases from J, the junction contained 15 bases not matched to a gene. Germline assignment: CDR1 ENHRY and CDR2 SYGVKD. The CDR3 is made up of 17 amino acids. The chain's CDR3 is CAISESRGGQGSLRQYF. The CDR3 nucleotides are TGTGCCATCAGTGAGTCGAGGGGGGGACAGGGGTCCCTTCGACAGTACTTC.

Of note for this clonotype: Its ends do not fully match the called genes, so a read error is possible. The chain is built from TRBV5-4 and TRBJ2-7; D gene ambiguous. The CDR3 runs 14 residues. CDR1 is SGHNT, CDR2 YYREEE, per germline (reference sequence). DNA for the CDR3: TGTGCCAGCAGCTTGGCCGACCGGTCCTACGGGCAGTACTTC. Translated: CASSLADRSYGQYF.

The chain uses TRBV4-1 and TRBJ2-7; a possible D gene is TRBD2 (7 bases). The CDR3 consists of 18 residues. V was clipped by 4 bases and J by 3 bases, with 25 bases between them. Germline CDR1 is MGHRA and CDR2 is YSYEKL. The CDR3 sequence: CASSPQWRGPTHFYEQYF. Written as DNA, the CDR3 is TGCGCCAGCAGCCCCCAATGGCGGGGGCCTACCCACTTCTACGAGCAGTACTTC.

The chain is built from TRBV7-9 and TRBJ1-5, with 9 nucleotides matching TRBD1. From germline, CDR1 is SEHNR and CDR2 FQNEAQ (reference sequence). CDR3 length: 15 residues. J gave up 11 bases and V 4 bases, and 12 bases lay outside the gene matches. Written as DNA, the CDR3 is TGTGCCAGCAGCTCAACCGGGACAGGGACCCCCGCCCAGCATTTT. The encoded protein is CASSSTGTGTPAQHF.

As regards this clonotype: The germline gene is not matched at one end of the junction; a read error may be the cause. The chain has TRBV27 and TRBJ1-2; D call uncertain. The CDR3 runs to 13 residues. Per the germline V gene, CDR1 is MNHEY and CDR2 is SMNVEV (reference sequence). The CDR3 coding sequence is TGTGCCAGCCCAAACCCTCGGGGTCATGGCTGCACCTTC. It yields the protein CASPNPRGHGCTF.

This clonotype has a single count. A junction end diverges from the germline sequence, so it may reflect a read error. V is TRBV2 and J is TRBJ1-1, with D perhaps TRBD1 (6 bases). Germline V gene lookup returns CDR1 SNHLY and CDR2 FYNNEI. This CDR3 spans 15 amino acids. In nucleotides, the CDR3 is TGTGCCAGCAGTGAACAGGGGACTCATAGCACTGAAACTTTCTTT. Translating it yields CASSEQGTHSTETFF.

The chain recombines TRBV5-1 with TRBJ1-2, with TRBD1 as a possible D gene (6 bases). V shed 0 bases and J shed 7 bases, with 10 bases lying between them. The CDR3 is 13 residues long. The V gene's germline CDR1 is SGHRS and CDR2 YFSETQ. For the CDR3, the DNA is TGCGCCAGCAGCTTGGTCGGGGGGCCTGGCTACACCTTC. It specifies CASSLVGGPGYTF.

As to this clonotype: Because the CDR3 is missing its conserved closing phenylalanine or tryptophan, this is likely a read error. The chain combines TRBV28 with TRBJ1-2; TRBD1 aligns across 8 bases. The junction had 6 bases not matched to a gene; V was cut back by 5 bases and J by 4 bases. Germline V gene sequence: CDR1 MDHEN, CDR2 SYDVKM. The CDR3 is made up of 14 amino acids. The DNA for the CDR3 is TGTGCCAGCAGTGGCGGGGACAGGAGCTATGGCTACACCATC. This gives the protein CASSGGDRSYGYTI.

This rearrangement joins TRBV5-1 to TRBJ2-2; 11 bases map to TRBD2. The trim removed 4 bases at V and 6 bases at J, leaving 8 bases unmatched. Germline values: CDR1 SGHRS, CDR2 YFSETQ. This CDR3 has 16 residues. Here the CDR3 DNA reads TGCGCCAGCAGCCCGGGACTAGCGGTTGTTGCCGGGGAGCTGTTTTTT. Protein sequence: CASSPGLAVVAGELFF.

In its sample, this clonotype was seen a few times. The chain recombines TRBV3-1 with TRBJ2-5; D gene ambiguous. Trimming took 8 bases from V and 1 from J, leaving 8 bases between them. Germline assignment: CDR1 LGHDT and CDR2 YNNKEL (reference sequence). This CDR3 spans 12 amino acids. CDR3 in amino acids: CASGRTQETQYF. The DNA for the CDR3 is TGTGCCAGCGGCCGAACCCAAGAGACCCAGTACTTC.

The V and J genes are TRBV7-8 and TRBJ1-1, with 8 bases that match TRBD1. CDR1 is SGHVS and CDR2 is FQNEAQ in the germline V gene. The V segment lost 1 base and the J segment 7 bases; nucleotides outside the gene matches: 14. The CDR3 contains 17 residues. Here the CDR3 reads CASSLDIVETGVSEAFF. Here the CDR3 DNA reads TGTGCCAGCAGCTTAGACATAGTCGAGACAGGGGTGAGTGAAGCTTTCTTT. Full variable domain (rest looked up from reference TRBV7-8 and TRBJ1-1): GAGVSQSPRYKVAKRGQDVALRCDPISGHVSLFWYQQALGQGPEFLTYFQNEAQLDKSGLPSDRFFAERPEGSVSTLKIQRTQQEDSAVYLCASSLDIVETGVSEAFFGQGTRLTVV.

The V call is TRBV7-9, the J call TRBJ2-3; possibly TRBD1 for D (6 bases). The CDR3 covers 16 residues. Germline CDR1 is SEHNR and CDR2 is FQNEAQ (reference sequence). The germline V and J ends were trimmed by 0 bases and 5 bases, with 15 bases remaining between them. In DNA form, the CDR3 reads TGTGCCAGCAGCTTAGCGCCATTTCTAGGGGGAGATACGCAGTATTTT. Encoded protein: CASSLAPFLGGDTQYF.